The T cell receptor beta chain under discussion was sequenced for a study of T cell responses to AZD1222 COVID-19 vaccine. Turning to this clone: The antigen remains undetermined.

Method: immunoSEQ multiplex PCR; TCRdb's copy keeps in-frame clones and lacks some. The sample contains roughly 120,000 clones, more than 70% of which appear only once. This CDR3 comprises 16 residues. CDR1 is SGHTA and CDR2 is FQGTGA in the germline V gene. The J segment lost 5 bases and the V segment lost 6 bases, leaving 9 bases of the junction unmatched. Study-wide results and caveats: It should be noted that donors were predominantly white British and more often female, and clonal diversity was possibly underestimated. Following two doses of AZD1222, Spike-specific TCR breadth and depth rose. With dominance at 160-218 and 743-854, vaccine-associated CD4 TCRs spanned spike. Regions left unmutated in variants are reportedly the target of nearly half of spike-specific TCRs.

The TCR was taken from an adult who received the AZD1222 COVID-19 vaccine. The specimen comprised peripheral blood, sampled 28 days after the second AZD1222 dose. The chain uses TRBV7-3 and TRBJ2-5, with TRBD2 matching over 13 bases. In nucleotides, the CDR3 is TGTGCCAGCAGTCCCACTAGCGGGGGGGCTTATGAGACCCAGTACTTC. As protein: CASSPTSGGAYETQYF.